This T cell receptor beta chain came from a study of control samples from healthy donors and cancer patients. Clones were sequenced by immunoSEQ multiplex PCR, and TCRdb holds only the in-frame ones, with some missing. The sample has 160,000 or so clones; 90% to 95% are singletons. Germline V CDR1 and CDR2: MDHEN, SYDVKM. V dropped 7 bases and J dropped 6; count of bases not matched to a gene: 4. The CDR3 totals 13 residues. What was sequenced was blood. The chain uses TRBV28 and TRBJ2-4, with 9 bases fitting TRBD1. This clonotype was sampled from a young woman in good health. The CDR3 loop reads CASNTGGLNIQYF. CDR3 DNA: TGTGCCAGCAACACAGGGGGCCTAAACATTCAGTACTTC.